This section outlines one T cell receptor beta chain sequence together with its context. This entry comes from a study of blood T cell repertoires in COVID-19. Study-level background: From T cells, B-cell-depleted T cells, or PBMCs came the material, which was cDNA or gDNA.

The study assigned cohorts using participant-reported clinical history. In the study's own analysis: The assay estimated nucleated cells by amplifying reference gene primers. Clones were sequenced by immunoSEQ multiplex PCR, and TCRdb holds only the in-frame ones, with some missing. That table furnishes V, J and clone size, whereas the DNA furnished D and trimming. In the table there are more than 200,000 clones, about 84% of which are singletons. Sample: PBMCs or T cells enriched from blood (not recorded which). The clonotype originates from a man aged 30 to 39 with acute COVID-19.

CDR3 DNA: TGTGCCAGCAGGAAGACAGCTTCCTTCACAGATACGCAGTATTTT. It specifies CASRKTASFTDTQYF. This chain connects TRBV5-6 to TRBJ2-3; possibly TRBD1 for D (5 bases). Trimming removed 5 bases at V and 2 bases at J, with 15 bases between. This CDR3 comprises 15 residues. Germline V gene data show CDR1 as SGHDT and CDR2 as YYEEEE.